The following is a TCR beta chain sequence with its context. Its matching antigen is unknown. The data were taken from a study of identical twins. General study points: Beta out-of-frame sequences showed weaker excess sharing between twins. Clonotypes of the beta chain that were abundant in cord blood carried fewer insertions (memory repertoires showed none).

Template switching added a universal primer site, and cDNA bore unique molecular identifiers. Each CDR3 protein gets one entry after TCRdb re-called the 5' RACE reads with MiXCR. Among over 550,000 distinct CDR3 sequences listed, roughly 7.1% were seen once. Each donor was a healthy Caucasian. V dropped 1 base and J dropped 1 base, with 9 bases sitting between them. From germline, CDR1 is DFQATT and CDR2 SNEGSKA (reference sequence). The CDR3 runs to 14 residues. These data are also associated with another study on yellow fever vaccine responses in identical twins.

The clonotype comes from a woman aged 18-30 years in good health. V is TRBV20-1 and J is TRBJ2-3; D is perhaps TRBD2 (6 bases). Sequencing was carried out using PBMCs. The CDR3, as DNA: TGCAGTGCTAGAGTGGCTAGCGGCACAGATACGCAGTATTTT. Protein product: CSARVASGTDTQYF.